The source of this TCR beta chain is a study of T cell repertoires in aging, cancer and after chemotherapy. V shed 6 bases, J shed 4 bases, and the junction held 9 bases outside the gene matches. Germline-derived CDR1 and CDR2 are MNHEY and SVGAGI. The CDR3 contains 17 residues. This clonotype was counted a few times. Peripheral blood genomic DNA, not sorted cells or RNA, was the template. Rearranged V-D-J TRB sequences were amplified with a mixed TRB-A/B primer pool. TCRdb redid the calling of the multiplex PCR reads with MiXCR, one entry per CDR3 protein. The sample has roughly 7,000 distinct CDR3 sequences; 40% are singletons.

The source of this sequence is a human donor in good health. The V gene is TRBV6-5, the J gene TRBJ2-7, with 16 nucleotides matching TRBD2. Sequenced: blood. The CDR3 loop reads CASSPGTSGGASYEQYF. The CDR3 nucleotides are TGTGCCAGCAGCCCCGGGACTAGCGGGGGGGCCTCGTACGAGCAGTACTTC.